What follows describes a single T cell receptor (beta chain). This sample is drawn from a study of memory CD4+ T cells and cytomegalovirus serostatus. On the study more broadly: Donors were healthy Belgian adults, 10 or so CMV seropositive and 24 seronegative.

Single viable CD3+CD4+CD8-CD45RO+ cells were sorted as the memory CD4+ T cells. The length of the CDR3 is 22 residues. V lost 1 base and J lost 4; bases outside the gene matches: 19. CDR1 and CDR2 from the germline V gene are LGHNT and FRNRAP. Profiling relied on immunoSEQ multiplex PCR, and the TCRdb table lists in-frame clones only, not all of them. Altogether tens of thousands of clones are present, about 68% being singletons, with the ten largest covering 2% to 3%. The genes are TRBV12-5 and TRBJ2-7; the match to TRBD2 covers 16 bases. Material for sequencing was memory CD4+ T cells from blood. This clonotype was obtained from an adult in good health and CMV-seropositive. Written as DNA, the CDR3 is TGTGCTAGTGGTTTGGCCGTCCTCCCGGGACTAGCGGGAGGGCCAGGAAGTTACGAGCAGTACTTC. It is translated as CASGLAVLPGLAGGPGSYEQYF.